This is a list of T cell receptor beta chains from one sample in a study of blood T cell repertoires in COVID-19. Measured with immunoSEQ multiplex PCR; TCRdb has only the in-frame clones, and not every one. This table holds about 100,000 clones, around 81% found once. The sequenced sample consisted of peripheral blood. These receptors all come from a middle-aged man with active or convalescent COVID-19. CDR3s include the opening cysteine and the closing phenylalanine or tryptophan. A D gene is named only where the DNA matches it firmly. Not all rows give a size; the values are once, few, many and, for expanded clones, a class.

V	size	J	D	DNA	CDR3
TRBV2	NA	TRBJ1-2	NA	TGTGCCAGCAGTGAAGAATCGGGAACGGATCCCTTTTATGGCTACACCTTC	CASSEESGTDPFYGYTF
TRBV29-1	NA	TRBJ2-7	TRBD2	TGCAGCGTTGAGGACGGGAGGGCATCCTACGAGCAGTACTTC	CSVEDGRASYEQYF
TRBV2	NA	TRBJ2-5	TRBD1	TGTGCCAGCAGGGCCGGGACAGACCAAGAGACCCAGTACTTC	CASRAGTDQETQYF
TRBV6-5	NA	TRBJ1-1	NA	TGTGCCAGCAGTCGAGAACGGAACACTGAAGCTTTCTTT	CASSRERNTEAFF
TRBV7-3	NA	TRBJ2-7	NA	TGTGCCAGCAGCTTAGCCACTAAGTTTGCCTACGAGCAGTACTTC	CASSLATKFAYEQYF
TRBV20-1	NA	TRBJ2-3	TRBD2	TGCAGGGTAGCGGGTACAGATACGCAGTATTTT	CRVAGTDTQYF
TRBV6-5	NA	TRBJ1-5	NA	TGTGCCAGCAGCAATAAGATCAGGGAACAGCCCCAGCATTTT	CASSNKIREQPQHF
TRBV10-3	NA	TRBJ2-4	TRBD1	TGTGCCATCAGTGAGCCGGGGACAGAATCTCAGTACTTC	CAISEPGTESQYF
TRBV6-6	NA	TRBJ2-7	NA	TGTGCCAGCAGTCAGGCCCAACGGGACGAGCAGTACTTC	CASSQAQRDEQYF
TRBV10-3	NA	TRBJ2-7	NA	TGTGCCATCAGTGGGGACTCCCTAAGCTCCTACGAGCAGTACTTC	CAISGDSLSSYEQYF
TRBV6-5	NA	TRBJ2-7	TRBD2	TGTGCCAGCCGGGTGGCGGGAGGCTCCTACGAGCAGTACTTC	CASRVAGGSYEQYF
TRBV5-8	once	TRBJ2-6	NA	TGTGCCAGCAGCAGCGGTCCTAGCGGGGCCAACGTCCTGACTTTC	CASSSGPSGANVLTF
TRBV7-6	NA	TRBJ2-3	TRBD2	TGTGCCAGCAGCTCCTATCCGCGGGAGGGGGTCACAGATACGCAGTATTTT	CASSSYPREGVTDTQYF